A single sample is the source of the 30 T cell receptor beta chains below, sequenced in a study of CD8 T cell repertoires and HIV-1 epitope variants. No antigen has been identified for these receptors. The protocol was immunoSEQ multiplex PCR, while the TCRdb copy is restricted to in-frame clones and leaves out a portion. The profile shows a few thousand clones, about 71% of them singletons. Sequenced material: cultured CD8+ T cells derived from PBMCs. The receptor source for this set is a male donor with HIV.

This clone was picked up a small number of times. The rearrangement links TRBV5-4 to TRBJ1-2; 8 nucleotides align to TRBD1. The V gene's germline CDR1 is SGHNT and CDR2 YYREEE (reference sequence). Unmatched junction bases numbered 7, after V lost 0 bases and J lost 6 bases. This CDR3 has 15 amino acids. CDR3 in DNA: TGTGCCAGCAGCTTGGAGGGTGGCAGGGGGCATGGCTACACCTTC. Its translation is CASSLEGGRGHGYTF.

Here the CDR3 DNA reads TGTGCCAGCAGTCCCGACAGGGTGTACAATCAGCCCCAGCATTTT. It encodes CASSPDRVYNQPQHF. The V call is TRBV27, the J call TRBJ1-5; 7 bases match TRBD1. Trimming removed 5 bases from V and 3 bases from J; junction bases left unmatched: 7. This CDR3 is 15 amino acids long. CDR1 MNHEY and CDR2 SMNVEV come from the germline V gene (reference sequence).

The V gene is TRBV29-1, the J gene TRBJ2-1, with D hard to call. The CDR3 is 13 residues long. Germline assignment: CDR1 SQVTM and CDR2 ANQGSEA. Between the trimmed V and J ends, which lost 3 bases and 6 bases, there was a span of 12 bases. In nucleotides, the CDR3 is TGCAGCGTTGAGTCCCTATCAAGCAATGAGCAGTTCTTC. Translation: CSVESLSSNEQFF.

The chain joins TRBV6-5 to TRBJ2-7; tentatively, D is TRBD1 (6 bases). CDR1 is MNHEY and CDR2 is SVGAGI in the germline V gene. CDR3 length equals 14 residues. V was pared by 5 bases and J by 3 bases, with 14 bases between. The CDR3 spells CASSARDNGYEQYF. CDR3 coding DNA: TGTGCCAGCAGTGCTCGGGACAACGGCTACGAGCAGTACTTC.

CDR3 nucleotides: TGTGCCAGCTCAACGGTGACAGGAACCTACAATGAGCAGTTCTTC. It is translated as CASSTVTGTYNEQFF. This rearrangement joins TRBV18 to TRBJ2-1; D possibly corresponds to TRBD1 (6 bases). Trimming removed 5 bases from V and 2 bases from J, with 13 bases in between. Germline V gives CDR1 KGHSH, CDR2 LQKENI. The CDR3 has 15 residues.

This chain links TRBV7-2 with TRBJ2-7; 7 bases line up with TRBD1. The CDR3 contains 13 residues. Germline assignment: CDR1 SGHTA and CDR2 FQGNSA. The trim removed 1 base at V and 7 bases at J, leaving 4 bases unmatched. DNA for the CDR3: TGTGCCAGCAGCTTAGAGGCAGGGGGAGAGCAGTACTTC. Its protein is CASSLEAGGEQYF.

The V gene is TRBV7-8, the J gene TRBJ2-6; 8 bases are shared with TRBD1. The CDR3 runs 19 residues. V trimming: 3 bases; J trimming: 2 bases; junction bases outside the gene matches: 12. The germline V gene has CDR1 SGHVS and CDR2 FQNEAQ. CDR3 residues: CASSFYGQGGNAGANVLTF. In DNA form, the CDR3 reads TGTGCCAGCAGCTTCTACGGACAGGGAGGAAACGCTGGGGCCAACGTCCTGACTTTC.

This clone occurred a few times. This chain connects TRBV27 to TRBJ1-2; D is possibly TRBD1 (5 bases). Trimming removed 3 bases from V and 9 bases from J, with 11 bases in between. Germline assignment: CDR1 MNHEY and CDR2 SMNVEV (reference sequence). The length of the CDR3 is 12 residues. The CDR3 spells CASSFAGVSYTF. The CDR3 coding sequence is TGTGCCAGCAGTTTCGCGGGGGTTAGCTACACCTTC.

This clone was counted once. The chain is built from TRBV28 and TRBJ2-1; maybe TRBD2 (6 bases). Per germline, CDR1 MDHEN and CDR2 SYDVKM. The length of the CDR3 is 15 residues. V was trimmed by 6 bases and J by 0 bases, leaving 12 bases between them. The CDR3 region has the DNA TGTGCCAGCAGATTTAGCGGAAGCTCCTACAATGAGCAGTTCTTC. Protein: CASRFSGSSYNEQFF. The full variable domain, its missing parts supplied by reference TRBV28 and TRBJ2-1, is DVKVTQSSRYLVKRTGEKVFLECVQDMDHENMFWYRQDPGLGLRLIYFSYDVKMKEKGDIPEGYSVSREKKERFSLILESASTNQTSMYLCASRFSGSSYNEQFFGPGTRLTVL.

This clone appeared a single time. This chain uses TRBV11-2 with TRBJ2-1; possibly TRBD2 for D (7 bases). V lost 4 bases to trimming and J lost 12 bases, with 25 bases between them. Germline CDR1 is SGHAT and CDR2 is FQNNGV. The CDR3 length is 16 residues. CDR3 region: CASSWPLEGEGSRQFF. In DNA, the CDR3 is TGTGCCAGCAGCTGGCCCCTTGAGGGGGAGGGCTCTCGGCAGTTCTTC.

The V and J genes are TRBV4-1 and TRBJ2-7, with 9 bases that match TRBD2. The ends lost 4 bases at V and 4 bases at J; junction bases unmatched: 8. In germline, CDR1 is MGHRA, CDR2 YSYEKL. This CDR3 comprises 15 residues. CDR3 region: CASSLEGSGSYEQYF. In nucleotides, the CDR3 is TGCGCCAGCAGCCTTGAAGGTAGCGGGAGTTACGAGCAGTACTTC.

The chain recombines TRBV5-8 with TRBJ2-5, with TRBD2 matching 9 bases. Losses at the gene ends were 3 bases for V and 12 bases for J; bases not matched to a gene: 15. There are 15 residues in the CDR3. Germline assignment: CDR1 SGHTS and CDR2 YDEGEE. The CDR3 nucleotides read TGTGCCAGCAGCTGGGGCTCGCCGGCGGGAGGGGAGAAGTACTTC. This encodes CASSWGSPAGGEKYF. The whole variable domain, remainder taken from reference TRBV5-8 and TRBJ2-5, is EAGVTQSPTHLIKTRGQQATLRCSPISGHTSVYWYQQALGLGLQFLLWYDEGEERNRGNFPPRFSGRQFPNYSSELNVNALELEDSALYLCASSWGSPAGGEKYFGPGTRLLVL.

The gene calls are TRBV27 and TRBJ1-1, with D uncertain. V was cut by 0 bases and J by 1 base, with 12 bases left in between. The CDR3 runs 16 residues. Germline V gene data show CDR1 as MNHEY and CDR2 as SMNVEV (reference sequence). The CDR3 spells CASSLSSGLTNTEAFF. CDR3 DNA sequence: TGTGCCAGCAGTTTATCGTCCGGGCTTACGAACACTGAAGCTTTCTTT.

J is TRBJ2-7 and V is TRBV4-3; no definite D call. There are 13 residues in the CDR3. Germline V gene lookup returns CDR1 LGHNA and CDR2 YSLEER. Deletions cut 4 bases from V and 3 bases from J, with 10 bases between. CDR3 protein: CASSRILDYEQYF. CDR3 DNA sequence: TGCGCCAGCAGCCGTATACTCGACTACGAGCAGTACTTC.

The V gene is TRBV4-2, the J gene TRBJ2-1; tentative D call: TRBD2 (6 bases). V was cut by 1 base and J by 2 bases, with 12 bases left in between. The germline gives CDR1 LGHNA, CDR2 YNFKEQ. The CDR3 is 16 amino acids. The CDR3: CASSQGDGGTYNEQFF. CDR3 coding DNA: TGTGCCAGCAGCCAAGGAGATGGCGGGACCTACAATGAGCAGTTCTTC.

V usage is TRBV11-3 and J usage is TRBJ2-1, with TRBD2 matching 7 bases. The CDR3 consists of 14 residues. Per germline, CDR1 SGHNT and CDR2 YENEEA. J gave up 5 bases and V 1 base, and 2 bases lay outside the gene matches. DNA of the CDR3: TGTGCCAGCAGCTTAGGCCTAGCGGACAATGAGCAGTTCTTC. Translation gives CASSLGLADNEQFF.

In its sample, this clone was seen a few times. CDR3 amino acids: CASSQLGTAEQYF. The CDR3 bases are TGTGCCAGCAGCCAGTTGGGGACAGCCGAGCAGTACTTC. This rearrangement joins TRBV4-2 to TRBJ2-7; 7 bases fit TRBD1. The CDR3 extends over 13 amino acids. The germline V gene has CDR1 LGHNA and CDR2 YNFKEQ. Losses at the gene ends were 3 bases for V and 6 bases for J; bases not matched to a gene: 5.

Remarks on this clone: At one end the junction does not follow the germline gene, possibly because of a read error. The rearrangement joins TRBV23-1 to TRBJ2-1; D is unclear. TRBV23-1 has ORF status, its function being uncertain. This CDR3 comprises 14 residues. As DNA, the CDR3 is TGCGCCAGCAGTCAGGGCCGCTCCAACAATGAGCAGTTCTTC. This translates into CASSQGRSNNEQFF.

The chain joins TRBV28 to TRBJ2-7; no reliable D call. Trimming cost V 2 bases and J 2 bases, with 7 bases left between them. Germline CDR1 MDHEN, CDR2 SYDVKM. CDR3 length: 13 residues. The CDR3 DNA is TGTGCCAGCAGTTTAGCACTGCCCTACGAGCAGTACTTC. Translation: CASSLALPYEQYF.

The genes are TRBV30 and TRBJ2-3; no clear D. Germline CDR1 GTSNPN, CDR2 SVGIG (reference sequence). V was trimmed by 1 base and J by 4 bases, leaving 9 bases between them. This CDR3 is built from 13 residues. DNA of the CDR3: TGTGCCTGGAGTGGCGTCCTGGCAGATACGCAGTATTTT. It encodes CAWSGVLADTQYF.

The chain is built from TRBV6-1 and TRBJ2-1; 10 positions match TRBD1. The CDR3 is 16 amino acids. V trimming: 4 bases; J trimming: 11 bases; junction bases outside the gene matches: 14. Germline loops: CDR1 MNHNS, CDR2 SASEGT. CDR3 sequence: CASSVLGTGASVKQFF. Here the CDR3 DNA reads TGTGCCAGCAGTGTCTTAGGGACAGGGGCGAGTGTGAAGCAGTTCTTC.

The CDR3 bases are TGTGCCAGTAGTACTCACGCTGGACTAGCGGAAAGCTCCTACGAGCAGTACTTC. Amino acid sequence: CASSTHAGLAESSYEQYF. J is TRBJ2-7 and V is TRBV19; TRBD2 aligns across 10 bases. The CDR3 covers 18 residues. Germline CDR1 and CDR2: LNHDA and SQIVND (reference sequence). Trimming at V came to 4 bases and at J to 0 bases, leaving 12 bases not matched to a gene.

This clone was picked up one time. The CDR3 coding sequence is TGTGCCAGCAGTTTACCGACAGGGGAGCCCGATACGCAGTATTTT. Its translation: CASSLPTGEPDTQYF. The J gene is TRBJ2-3, the V gene TRBV28, with 8 bases aligning to TRBD1. The germline V gene has CDR1 MDHEN and CDR2 SYDVKM. This CDR3 has 15 residues. V lost 2 bases, J lost 6 bases, and 7 bases stayed unmatched.

This clone was seen only a few times. CDR3 nucleotides: TGTGCCAGCAGCCGCTGGGGGACCACAGATACGCAGTATTTT. Protein product: CASSRWGTTDTQYF. The chain carries TRBV9 and TRBJ2-3; D tentatively reads TRBD1 or TRBD2 (5 bases each). Trimming removed 4 bases at V and 2 bases at J, with 11 bases between. The CDR3 contains 14 residues. Germline values: CDR1 SGDLS, CDR2 YYNGEE. The variable domain in full, completed from reference TRBV9 and TRBJ2-3, reads DSGVTQTPKHLITATGQRVTLRCSPRSGDLSVYWYQQSLDQGLQFLIQYYNGEERAKGNILERFSAQQFPDLHSELNLSSLELGDSALYFCASSRWGTTDTQYFGPGTRLTVL.

This clone showed up just once. CDR3 loop: CASSLSYPGDNEKLFF. In nucleotides, the CDR3 is TGTGCCAGCAGTTTAAGTTATCCGGGAGATAATGAAAAACTGTTTTTT. The V and J genes are TRBV27 and TRBJ1-4; D is undetermined. Germline CDR1 MNHEY, CDR2 SMNVEV (reference sequence). This CDR3 has 16 amino acids. V was shortened by 2 bases and J by 4 bases, with 14 bases between the two germline ends.

This clone was counted once. The rearrangement uses TRBV9 and TRBJ1-5; 9 bases line up with TRBD1. The length of the CDR3 is 15 residues. The J segment lost 1 base and the V segment lost 4 bases, leaving 3 bases of the junction unmatched. Germline-derived CDR1 and CDR2 are SGDLS and YYNGEE. The chain's CDR3 is CASSIGQGSNQPQHF. The DNA for the CDR3 is TGTGCCAGCAGCATCGGACAGGGGAGCAATCAGCCCCAGCATTTT.

V gene TRBV6-5 combines with J gene TRBJ2-2; TRBD1 is a possible D gene (6 bases). V lost 0 bases and J lost 3, with 8 bases in between. CDR1 MNHEY and CDR2 SVGAGI come from the germline V gene. The CDR3 consists of 15 residues. The CDR3 sequence: CASSYSRGYTGELFF. CDR3 sequence (DNA): TGTGCCAGCAGTTACTCGAGGGGGTACACCGGGGAGCTGTTTTTT.

This chain uses TRBV23-1 with TRBJ1-2; unclear D gene. TRBV23-1 falls under the ORF class, with uncertain function. This CDR3 has 16 amino acids. Trimming left V 6 bases short and J 3 bases short, with 20 bases between. The CDR3 is CASSQDPVELDYGYTF. The CDR3 DNA reads as TGCGCCAGCAGCCAAGATCCCGTCGAACTCGACTATGGCTACACCTTC.

The V gene is TRBV28, the J gene TRBJ2-3; D is possibly TRBD1 (6 bases). V was cut by 6 bases and J by 4 bases, with 14 bases left in between. CDR1 is MDHEN and CDR2 is SYDVKM in the germline V gene. The CDR3 extends over 14 amino acids. The CDR3 coding sequence is TGTGCCAGCAGGGAGCTACAGGGCCCAGATACGCAGTATTTT. This translates into CASRELQGPDTQYF.

V and J are TRBV6-5 and TRBJ2-1; no definite D call. Germline V gene lookup returns CDR1 MNHEY and CDR2 SVGAGI. This CDR3 has 13 residues. Deletions cut 0 bases from V and 8 bases from J, with 8 bases between. In DNA, the CDR3 is TGTGCCAGCAGTTACTCGTTAGTCGATGAGCAGTTCTTC. This translates into CASSYSLVDEQFF.